The 25 T cell receptor beta chains below all came from one sample that was sequenced in a study of blood T cell repertoires in COVID-19. The method was immunoSEQ multiplex PCR; TCRdb's version includes in-frame clones alone and lacks a portion of them. The table records over 45,000 clones, 88% of them present only once. The sequenced sample consisted of peripheral blood. Receptors were obtained from a man in his 60s with active COVID-19.

The CDR3 DNA reads TGCGCCAGCAGCTTAAGACAGGGGAACTACGAGCAGTACTTC. Translating it yields CASSLRQGNYEQYF. V is TRBV5-1 and J is TRBJ2-7; TRBD1 matches at 8 bases. Germline CDR1 and CDR2: SGHRS and YFSETQ. After removal of 2 bases from V and 3 bases from J, the junction contained 4 bases not matched to a gene. The CDR3 sequence is 14 residues long.

V usage is TRBV7-2 and J usage is TRBJ2-7; 8 bases match TRBD1. The CDR3 is 14 residues long. Trimming at V came to 3 bases and at J to 3 bases, leaving 4 bases not matched to a gene. Germline V gives CDR1 SGHTA, CDR2 FQGNSA. The CDR3 sequence: CASSLDRANYEQYF. CDR3 nucleotides: TGTGCCAGCAGCTTGGACAGGGCGAACTACGAGCAGTACTTC. The full variable domain, its missing parts supplied by reference TRBV7-2 and TRBJ2-7, is GAGVSQSPSNKVTEKGKDVELRCDPISGHTALYWYRQSLGQGLEFLIYFQGNSAPDKSGLPSDRFSAERTGGSVSTLTIQRTQQEDSAVYLCASSLDRANYEQYFGPGTRLTVT.

The rearrangement uses TRBV4-1 and TRBJ1-1, with 7 positions matching TRBD1. CDR3 length: 17 amino acids. J was trimmed by 1 base and V by 0 bases; bases with no gene match: 8. Germline CDR1 and CDR2: MGHRA and YSYEKL. In DNA, the CDR3 is TGCGCCAGCAGCCAAGATCGGGGACAGTCTCGGAACACTGAAGCTTTCTTT. Its translation: CASSQDRGQSRNTEAFF.

This rearrangement joins TRBV19 to TRBJ2-1, with TRBD2 matching 11 bases. The length of the CDR3 is 15 residues. CDR1 LNHDA and CDR2 SQIVND come from the germline V gene (reference sequence). The V gene end was trimmed by 5 bases and the J gene end by 4 bases; junction bases not matched to a gene: 4. Here the CDR3 reads CASSVTSGGYNEQFF. The CDR3 coding sequence is TGTGCCAGTAGTGTAACTAGCGGGGGATACAATGAGCAGTTCTTC.

This chain links TRBV21-1 with TRBJ1-6; no DNA check was done on the table's D call, TRBD1. TRBV21-1 is an annotated pseudogene. The CDR3 covers 16 residues. The CDR3 DNA sequence: TGTGCCAGCAGCACCAGGCTACAGGGGATGGATTCACCCCTCCACTTT. The encoded protein is CASSTRLQGMDSPLHF.

This clone showed up just once. The V and J genes are TRBV5-4 and TRBJ1-2, with no clear D. Between the trimmed V and J ends, which lost 4 bases and 4 bases, there was a span of 8 bases. The CDR3 extends over 12 amino acids. Germline V CDR1 and CDR2: SGHNT, YYREEE (reference sequence). DNA of the CDR3: TGTGCCAGCAGCCTAGAGTTCTATGGCTACACCTTC. Its translation is CASSLEFYGYTF.

The chain combines TRBV3-1 (or the pseudogene TRBV3-2) with TRBJ2-4; D gene ambiguous. From germline, CDR1 is LGHDT and CDR2 YNNKEL (reference sequence). This CDR3 comprises 15 residues. V was cut by 2 bases and J by 3 bases, with 11 bases left in between. The chain's CDR3 is CASSQFYGGKNIQYF. Written as DNA, the CDR3 is TGTGCCAGCAGCCAATTTTACGGCGGCAAAAACATTCAGTACTTC.

The genes are TRBV12-5 and TRBJ2-7; D is perhaps TRBD1 (6 bases). The V end lost 0 bases, the J end lost 3 bases, and 12 bases lay between the germline ends. In germline, CDR1 is LGHNT, CDR2 FRNRAP. The CDR3 totals 15 residues. CDR3 sequence reads: CASGLVQGSDYEQYF. As DNA, the CDR3 is TGTGCTAGTGGTTTGGTACAGGGTTCGGACTACGAGCAGTACTTC.

The sample holds a few counts of this clone. The CDR3 DNA reads as TGTGCCAGCAGCTCTAGTCTAGCAGATACGCAGTATTTT. Encoded protein: CASSSSLADTQYF. The chain employs TRBV7-2 and TRBJ2-3, with D unclear. The CDR3 extends over 13 amino acids. V lost 4 bases to trimming and J lost 4 bases, with 9 bases between them. Germline values: CDR1 SGHTA, CDR2 FQGNSA. The entire variable domain, with the rest obtained from reference TRBV7-2 and TRBJ2-3, is as follows: GAGVSQSPSNKVTEKGKDVELRCDPISGHTALYWYRQSLGQGLEFLIYFQGNSAPDKSGLPSDRFSAERTGGSVSTLTIQRTQQEDSAVYLCASSSSLADTQYFGPGTRLTVL.

The DNA of the CDR3 is TGTGCCAGCAGCGTTCGGGGACTATCTGCCGATGAGCAGTTCTTC. Its protein is CASSVRGLSADEQFF. This chain links TRBV9 with TRBJ2-1, with TRBD2 matching 7 bases. Losses at the gene ends were 2 bases for V and 8 bases for J; bases not matched to a gene: 10. CDR3 size: 15 residues. Germline loops: CDR1 SGDLS, CDR2 YYNGEE.

The chain combines TRBV10-1 with TRBJ2-1; the match to TRBD2 covers 11 bases. There are 14 residues in the CDR3. Germline V lookup: CDR1 WNHNN, CDR2 SYGVQD (reference sequence). Trimming cost V 4 bases and J 6 bases; bases outside gene matches: 2. CDR3 sequence reads: CASSASGGSNEQFF. CDR3 nucleotide sequence: TGCGCCAGCAGTGCTAGCGGGGGGAGCAATGAGCAGTTCTTC.

The chain recombines TRBV13 with TRBJ2-7, with D perhaps matching TRBD1 (5 bases). Germline V gives CDR1 PRHDT, CDR2 FYEKMQ (reference sequence). The CDR3 covers 14 residues. Between the trimmed V and J ends, which lost 5 bases and 0 bases, there was a span of 11 bases. The CDR3 is CASSLGLSSYEQYF. The CDR3 bases are TGTGCCAGCAGCCTGGGGCTATCCTCCTACGAGCAGTACTTC.

The chain joins TRBV4-1 to TRBJ2-1; 12 nucleotides agree with TRBD2. The CDR3 runs to 18 residues. Trimming removed 0 bases from V and 6 bases from J; junction bases left unmatched: 9. Germline-derived CDR1 and CDR2 are MGHRA and YSYEKL. The CDR3 sequence is CASSQDKRRTSGINEQFF. CDR3 DNA sequence: TGCGCCAGCAGCCAAGATAAGAGAAGGACTAGCGGGATCAATGAGCAGTTCTTC.

The rearrangement links TRBV28 to TRBJ2-5; D may be TRBD2 (7 bases). CDR1 MDHEN and CDR2 SYDVKM come from the germline V gene. The CDR3 is 17 amino acids. V lost 5 bases to trimming and J lost 4 bases, with 23 bases between them. DNA of the CDR3: TGTGCCAGCAGTCCCCTGTTGGGGCAGGGGAGGGGAGAGACCCAGTACTTC. It encodes CASSPLLGQGRGETQYF.

This rearrangement joins TRBV19 to TRBJ2-7, with D possibly being TRBD1 (5 bases). Germline V gene lookup returns CDR1 LNHDA and CDR2 SQIVND (reference sequence). The germline V and J ends were trimmed by 4 bases and 0 bases, with 10 bases remaining between them. The CDR3 is made up of 14 amino acids. The DNA of the CDR3 is TGTGCCAGTAGTACAAGGGGCGTCTCCTACGAGCAGTACTTC. Residues: CASSTRGVSYEQYF.

This chain links TRBV12-3 or TRBV12-4 with TRBJ2-2, with D possibly being TRBD2 (6 bases). The CDR3 has 13 amino acids. Trimming pared 9 bases from V and 5 bases from J, leaving 13 bases between. This chain's CDR3 is CASRLAPTGELFF. The CDR3 DNA sequence: TGTGCCAGTCGTCTAGCGCCAACCGGGGAGCTGTTTTTT.

The J gene is TRBJ1-3, the V gene TRBV13; a weak D match, TRBD1 (5 bases). The CDR3 length is 15 residues. The germline CDR1 and CDR2 sequences are PRHDT and FYEKMQ (reference sequence). Trimming cost V 5 bases and J 0 bases, with 11 bases left between them. As DNA, the CDR3 is TGTGCCAGCAGCCGACAGCTCCTCTCTGGAAACACCATATATTTT. It yields the protein CASSRQLLSGNTIYF. Together with reference TRBV13 and TRBJ1-3, the CDR3 gives the full variable domain: AAGVIQSPRHLIKEKRETATLKCYPIPRHDTVYWYQQGPGQDPQFLISFYEKMQSDKGSIPDRFSAQQFSDYHSELNMSSLELGDSALYFCASSRQLLSGNTIYFGEGSWLTVV.

V gene TRBV12-3 or TRBV12-4 combines with J gene TRBJ2-7, with D perhaps matching TRBD1 (6 bases). Trimming pared 6 bases from V and 4 bases from J, leaving 13 bases between. The CDR3 runs 13 residues. CDR3 protein: CASRPGHKYEQYF. The CDR3 coding sequence is TGTGCCAGCAGACCGGGACACAAATACGAGCAGTACTTC.

The genes are TRBV11-3 and TRBJ2-1; a possible D gene is TRBD1 (5 bases). Germline CDR1 reads SGHNT; CDR2 reads YENEEA. Trimming pared 5 bases from V and 0 bases from J, leaving 11 bases between. There are 15 residues in the CDR3. The CDR3 sequence: CASSARQSSYNEQFF. CDR3 coding DNA: TGTGCCAGCAGCGCCAGACAGAGCTCCTACAATGAGCAGTTCTTC. Drawing the rest from reference TRBV11-3 and TRBJ2-1, the complete variable domain is EAGVVQSPRYKIIEKKQPVAFWCNPISGHNTLYWYLQNLGQGPELLIRYENEEAVDDSQLPKDRFSAERLKGVDSTLKIQPAELGDSAVYLCASSARQSSYNEQFFGPGTRLTVL.

This clone was recorded once. This chain links TRBV7-7 with TRBJ2-2; D possibly corresponds to TRBD1 (5 bases). The CDR3 loop spans 16 amino acids. Germline values: CDR1 SSHAT, CDR2 FNYEAQ (reference sequence). The germline V and J ends were trimmed by 5 bases and 2 bases, with 15 bases remaining between them. The CDR3 DNA is TGTGCCAGCAGCCAAGATTGGGGCACTAACACCGGGGAGCTGTTTTTT. It encodes CASSQDWGTNTGELFF.

The J gene is TRBJ2-7, the V gene TRBV11-2; 10 nucleotides align to TRBD1. Germline assignment: CDR1 SGHAT and CDR2 FQNNGV. The CDR3 runs 15 residues. J lost 3 bases, V lost 5 bases, and 7 bases had no gene match. CDR3 sequence reads: CASSLGQGGIYEQYF. The CDR3 DNA reads TGTGCCAGCAGCCTCGGACAGGGGGGTATCTACGAGCAGTACTTC.

This rearrangement joins TRBV7-3 to TRBJ2-2; 8 nucleotides line up with TRBD2. Losses at the gene ends were 2 bases for V and 3 bases for J; bases not matched to a gene: 5. This CDR3 contains 16 residues. Germline V gene sequence: CDR1 SGHTA, CDR2 FQGTGA. This chain's CDR3 is CASSLGWRGDTGELFF. DNA of the CDR3: TGTGCCAGCAGCTTAGGTTGGCGGGGGGACACCGGGGAGCTGTTTTTT.

The sample holds one count of this clone. The chain links TRBV7-8 to TRBJ2-5; TRBD2 aligns across 9 bases. The CDR3 is made up of 19 amino acids. In germline, CDR1 is SGHVS, CDR2 FQNEAQ. V dropped 0 bases and J dropped 5; count of bases not matched to a gene: 16. In DNA, the CDR3 is TGTGCCAGCAGCTTAGCGGGGAGTAGCGGGAGTAAGCCAAGGGAGACCCAGTACTTC. It specifies CASSLAGSSGSKPRETQYF.

The V gene is TRBV18, the J gene TRBJ2-3, with TRBD2 matching 11 bases. The CDR3 is 15 amino acids. Unmatched junction bases numbered 8, after V lost 2 bases and J lost 10 bases. The germline V gene has CDR1 KGHSH and CDR2 LQKENI. The CDR3 loop reads CASSPSLAGEVAQYF. The CDR3 nucleotides are TGTGCCAGCTCACCATCACTAGCGGGAGAGGTCGCGCAGTATTTT.

This chain connects TRBV28 to TRBJ2-5; D possibly corresponds to TRBD1 (5 bases). CDR1 MDHEN and CDR2 SYDVKM come from the germline V gene. The CDR3 is made up of 14 amino acids. Trimming stripped 5 bases from V and 4 bases from J, with 14 bases between. The CDR3 bases are TGTGCCAGCAGTCACCCGACAGTCGCAGAGACCCAGTACTTC. It codes for CASSHPTVAETQYF.